What follows describes a single T cell receptor beta chain. This sample stems from a study of T cell changes during pregnancy in multiple sclerosis. The method was immunoSEQ multiplex PCR; TCRdb's version includes in-frame clones alone and lacks a portion of them. This sample yields roughly 57,000 clones, of which 90% to 95% are seen a single time; 2% to 3% belongs to the top ten. The V gene's germline CDR1 is SGDLS and CDR2 YYNGEE. The CDR3 runs 14 residues. Trimming took 3 bases from V and 4 from J; bases not matched to a gene: 5. The genes are TRBV9 and TRBJ1-2; 8 bases are shared with TRBD1. This TCR derives from a female donor with multiple sclerosis, enrolled in a pregnancy study. The input for sequencing was CD8+ T cells from peripheral blood mononuclear cells, taken after pregnancy. The CDR3 bases are TGTGCCAGCAGCGGGGGACAGGACCCCTATGGCTACACCTTC. Protein: CASSGGQDPYGYTF. Full variable domain (rest looked up from reference TRBV9 and TRBJ1-2): DSGVTQTPKHLITATGQRVTLRCSPRSGDLSVYWYQQSLDQGLQFLIQYYNGEERAKGNILERFSAQQFPDLHSELNLSSLELGDSALYFCASSGGQDPYGYTFGSGTRLTVV.